These T cell receptor beta chains were read from a single sample in a study of shared clonotypes between healthy human individuals. Generated by immunoSEQ multiplex PCR, the TCRdb table keeps only in-frame clones and is missing some. The sample holds approximately 2,000,000 clones, roughly 92% seen once. Source material: naive CD4+ T cells from PBMCs. The receptors originated from a man aged 18 to 30 in good health. Some clones in this sample may be carry-over from other donors' samples. CDR3s include the opening cysteine and the closing phenylalanine or tryptophan. Each record gives: clone size, J gene, V gene, CDR3 protein. Expanded clones are given a class, and other clones once, few, many or no size at all.

once,TRBJ2-3,TRBV5-6,CASSLGIDTQYF
.,TRBJ2-3,TRBV4-2,CASSQELAGAADTQYF
.,TRBJ2-7,TRBV9,CASSVALTGGPYEQYF
.,TRBJ2-1,TRBV7-2,CASSLLNEQFF
few,TRBJ1-1,TRBV5-1,CASSLVPSNTEAFF
few,TRBJ1-5,TRBV10-3,CASRGESNQPQHF
once,TRBJ1-2,TRBV2,CASRNYYGYTF
.,TRBJ1-5,TRBV28,CATGGGNQPQHF
few,TRBJ2-7,TRBV10-1,CASSESYEQYF
once,TRBJ2-7,TRBV28,CASRQDLYEQYF
.,TRBJ2-2,TRBV11-1,CASSPGETGELFF
.,TRBJ2-7,TRBV28,CASSFLILTSGSLEQYF
.,TRBJ1-5,TRBV5-1,CASSPYIDQPQHF
.,TRBJ2-7,TRBV30,CAWSLGLAGAYEQYF
.,TRBJ2-7,TRBV29-1,CSVALGSYEQYF
.,TRBJ2-7,TRBV6-5,CASGKQGANVYEQYF
.,TRBJ2-1,TRBV28,CASITPGGSALYNEQFF
.,TRBJ2-7,TRBV28,CASSTWGDRYEQYF
.,TRBJ1-6,TRBV6-1,CASSEKDVLHSPLHF
.,TRBJ2-2,TRBV4-1,CASSYWSTGRETGELFF
.,TRBJ2-7,TRBV10-2,CASAGSQGYYEQYF
.,TRBJ2-7,TRBV20-1,CSARDRGRARF
.,TRBJ2-1,TRBV28,CASRTGWSTDVEQFF
.,TRBJ1-6,TRBV28,CASSLGGEGNSPLHF
.,TRBJ2-2,TRBV18,CASSSGLALNTGELFF
.,TRBJ2-5,TRBV27,CASTDRWETQYF
.,TRBJ1-2,TRBV28,CASSSREPQLLHGYTF
.,TRBJ2-4,TRBV6-5,CASSYFVGGTKNIQYF
.,TRBJ2-7,TRBV5-8,CASSFAGGYEQYF
.,TRBJ2-7,TRBV4-3,CASSQVWAVTYEQYF